The text below deals with one TCR beta chain. Authors' data handling: Reference gene primer amplification yielded estimated nucleated cell counts. TCRdb keeps only in-frame clones here, not all; method: immunoSEQ multiplex PCR. The DNA was the basis for D and trimming; V, J and clone size are from that table. Among around 94,000 clones, 80% were seen once, and the ten largest hold 15% to 20%. The sample comes from a study of blood T cell repertoires in COVID-19. Study-level background: From the United States, Italy and Spain came samples of acute and convalescent COVID-19. The analysed material was cDNA or gDNA that came from T cells, B-cell-depleted T cells, or PBMCs.

Germline CDR1 and CDR2: SGHVS and FQNEAQ. The V segment lost 4 bases and the J segment 0 bases; nucleotides outside the gene matches: 14. This CDR3 spans 18 amino acids. This clonotype was sampled from a human donor in a cohort sampled during active COVID-19. Sequenced sample: peripheral blood. V usage is TRBV7-8 and J usage is TRBJ2-7; 8 nucleotides match TRBD1. The CDR3 loop reads CASSSPSNRGDNSYEQYF. DNA for the CDR3: TGTGCCAGCAGCTCCCCCTCAAACAGGGGGGATAACTCCTACGAGCAGTACTTC.